The rows below give T cell receptor beta chains drawn from one sample of a study of T cell changes during pregnancy in multiple sclerosis. Sequenced by immunoSEQ multiplex PCR; TCRdb stores in-frame clones only, minus some. The table has just under 95,000 clones, almost 95% seen once; the top ten hold more than 2.5%. The source material was peripheral blood, sampled in the first trimester of pregnancy. These receptors were obtained from a female donor with multiple sclerosis, enrolled in a pregnancy study. Both conserved end residues are part of each CDR3. D genes are given only for firm matches. The size entry is marked missing in some rows and otherwise reads once, few, many or a size class.

clone_size: .
d_call: TRBD2
v_call: TRBV6-5
j_call: TRBJ2-1
cdr3_nt: TGTGCCAGCAGTTACGAAACTAGCGGGAGCGGTGAGCAGTTCTTC
cdr3_aa: CASSYETSGSGEQFF

clone_size: .
d_call: .
v_call: TRBV5-1
j_call: TRBJ1-1
cdr3_nt: TGCGCCAGCAGCGAGGGGGTGGGGGGGACTGAAGCTTTCTTT
cdr3_aa: CASSEGVGGTEAFF

clone_size: .
d_call: .
v_call: TRBV19
j_call: TRBJ2-5
cdr3_nt: TGTGCCAGTAGTATAGGCAGTCAGAACCAAGAGACCCAGTACTTC
cdr3_aa: CASSIGSQNQETQYF

clone_size: .
d_call: .
v_call: TRBV5-1
j_call: TRBJ1-1
cdr3_nt: TGCGCCAGCAGCCCCCCAGGCGGGGACACTGAAGCTTTCTTT
cdr3_aa: CASSPPGGDTEAFF

clone_size: .
d_call: TRBD1
v_call: TRBV28
j_call: TRBJ2-1
cdr3_nt: TGTGCCAGCAGTTGCCGACAGGGGACCTTTTACAATGAGCAGTTCTTC
cdr3_aa: CASSCRQGTFYNEQFF

clone_size: .
d_call: .
v_call: TRBV7-3
j_call: TRBJ2-2
cdr3_nt: TGTGCCAGCAGCTCAGGGACCGGGGAGCTGTTTTTT
cdr3_aa: CASSSGTGELFF

clone_size: .
d_call: .
v_call: TRBV5-3
j_call: TRBJ1-2
cdr3_nt: TGTGCCAGAAGAGGAAAATTTGACAGCTCCTATGGCTACACCTTC
cdr3_aa: CARRGKFDSSYGYTF

clone_size: .
d_call: TRBD2
v_call: TRBV28
j_call: TRBJ2-7
cdr3_nt: TGTGCCAGCAGTTCAGCGGGAGGATCCTACGAGCAGTACTTC
cdr3_aa: CASSSAGGSYEQYF

clone_size: .
d_call: TRBD2
v_call: TRBV5-1
j_call: TRBJ2-5
cdr3_nt: TGCGCCAGCAGCACGGGACTACAAGAGACCCAGTACTTC
cdr3_aa: CASSTGLQETQYF

clone_size: .
d_call: TRBD2
v_call: TRBV19
j_call: TRBJ2-1
cdr3_nt: TGTGCCAGTAGTATCCCGGGACTACGGGGGAATGAGCAGTTCTTC
cdr3_aa: CASSIPGLRGNEQFF

clone_size: .
d_call: TRBD2
v_call: TRBV6-6
j_call: TRBJ2-7
cdr3_nt: TGTGCCAGCGGGCTCAGCGGGAGCTCCTACGAGCAGTACTTC
cdr3_aa: CASGLSGSSYEQYF

clone_size: once
d_call: .
v_call: TRBV9
j_call: TRBJ1-5
cdr3_nt: TGTGCCAGCAGCGTAGGCGGGGGTCAGCCCCAGCATTTT
cdr3_aa: CASSVGGGQPQHF

clone_size: .
d_call: .
v_call: TRBV7-9
j_call: TRBJ1-1
cdr3_nt: TGTGCCAGCAGCCCCCTCCGGGTTGGCACTGAAGCTTTCTTT
cdr3_aa: CASSPLRVGTEAFF

clone_size: once
d_call: TRBD2
v_call: TRBV27
j_call: TRBJ2-7
cdr3_nt: TGTGCCAGCAGTTTAAACGGTAGACTAGCGGGAGAAAGGGAGCAGTACTTC
cdr3_aa: CASSLNGRLAGEREQYF

clone_size: .
d_call: TRBD2
v_call: TRBV5-1
j_call: TRBJ2-5
cdr3_nt: TGCGCCAGCAGCGTTAGCGGGAACTTTGCAGAGACCCAGTACTTC
cdr3_aa: CASSVSGNFAETQYF

clone_size: .
d_call: TRBD1
v_call: TRBV5-4
j_call: TRBJ2-5
cdr3_nt: TGTGCCAGCAGCCGGGGGCAGGGGGCGGGGGAGACCCAGTACTTC
cdr3_aa: CASSRGQGAGETQYF

clone_size: .
d_call: TRBD1
v_call: TRBV11-1
j_call: TRBJ2-7
cdr3_nt: TGTGCCAGCAGCTTAAGCGGGACAGGGTATTCCTACGAGCAGTACTTC
cdr3_aa: CASSLSGTGYSYEQYF

clone_size: .
d_call: .
v_call: TRBV9
j_call: TRBJ2-2
cdr3_nt: TGTGCCAGCAGCTTCCGGACCGGGGAGCTGTTTTTT
cdr3_aa: CASSFRTGELFF

clone_size: .
d_call: TRBD2
v_call: TRBV6-6
j_call: TRBJ2-1
cdr3_nt: TGTGCCAGCAGCCCCAGACTAGCGGGGAATGAGCAGTTCTTC
cdr3_aa: CASSPRLAGNEQFF

clone_size: .
d_call: .
v_call: TRBV7-9
j_call: TRBJ2-7
cdr3_nt: TGTGCCAGCAGCTTAGTCGGCGGGTTAGGCTACGAGCAGTACTTC
cdr3_aa: CASSLVGGLGYEQYF

clone_size: .
d_call: .
v_call: TRBV5-4
j_call: TRBJ2-7
cdr3_nt: TGTGCCAGCAGCTTGGCGGCAGGACACCCCTACGAGCAGTACTTC
cdr3_aa: CASSLAAGHPYEQYF

clone_size: .
d_call: .
v_call: TRBV7-6
j_call: TRBJ1-3
cdr3_nt: TGTGCCAGCAGCTCGGCCCATCGACAGACCGTGAGAAGGAACTCTGGAAACACCATATATTTT
cdr3_aa: CASSSAHRQTVRRNSGNTIYF

clone_size: .
d_call: .
v_call: TRBV5-1
j_call: TRBJ2-1
cdr3_nt: TGCGCCAGCAGCAAGAATCTAAATGAGCAGTTCTTC
cdr3_aa: CASSKNLNEQFF

clone_size: .
d_call: .
v_call: TRBV4-1
j_call: TRBJ2-5
cdr3_nt: TGCGCCAGCAGCCAAGATCTTGTTGCTACCTGGGAGACCCAGTACTTC
cdr3_aa: CASSQDLVATWETQYF

clone_size: once
d_call: TRBD1
v_call: TRBV6-1
j_call: TRBJ1-5
cdr3_nt: TGTGCCAGCAGGAACGTGGGACAGGGGGGCCAGCCCCAGCATTTT
cdr3_aa: CASRNVGQGGQPQHF

clone_size: few
d_call: .
v_call: TRBV6-6
j_call: TRBJ1-1
cdr3_nt: TGTGCCAGCAGTTACGGGCATTACAACACTGAAGCTTTCTTT
cdr3_aa: CASSYGHYNTEAFF

clone_size: .
d_call: TRBD1
v_call: TRBV30
j_call: TRBJ2-7
cdr3_nt: TGTGCCTGGAGTCCGGGACAGGGCGTCCCCGAGCAGTACTTC
cdr3_aa: CAWSPGQGVPEQYF

clone_size: .
d_call: TRBD2
v_call: TRBV28
j_call: TRBJ2-7
cdr3_nt: TGTGCCAGCAGACTAGCGGGAGCGTCCTACGAGCAGTACTTC
cdr3_aa: CASRLAGASYEQYF

clone_size: .
d_call: TRBD1
v_call: TRBV29-1
j_call: TRBJ2-2
cdr3_nt: TGCAGCGTTTATGGACAGGGTGGAAGCACCGGGGAGCTGTTTTTT
cdr3_aa: CSVYGQGGSTGELFF

clone_size: .
d_call: TRBD2
v_call: TRBV7-9
j_call: TRBJ2-7
cdr3_nt: TGTGCCAGCAGCCCCTGGACTAGCGGCCCCTACGAGCAGTACTTC
cdr3_aa: CASSPWTSGPYEQYF

clone_size: .
d_call: .
v_call: TRBV6-4
j_call: TRBJ2-1
cdr3_nt: TGTGCCAGCTCCGCGGAGCGGGTATCCAATGAGCAGTTCTTC
cdr3_aa: CASSAERVSNEQFF

clone_size: .
d_call: TRBD1
v_call: TRBV6-1
j_call: TRBJ2-7
cdr3_nt: TGTGCCAGCAGATTCTGGACAGGGGGAATCTATCCGCAGTACTTC
cdr3_aa: CASRFWTGGIYPQYF

clone_size: .
d_call: TRBD1
v_call: TRBV30
j_call: TRBJ2-1
cdr3_nt: TGTGCCTGGATAGTCCCCCGGGACAGTAGAAACAATGAGCAGTTCTTC
cdr3_aa: CAWIVPRDSRNNEQFF

clone_size: .
d_call: TRBD1
v_call: TRBV29-1
j_call: TRBJ2-3
cdr3_nt: TGCAGCGTGACCGGACAGGGTCTCTTCACAGATACGCAGTATTTT
cdr3_aa: CSVTGQGLFTDTQYF

clone_size: .
d_call: .
v_call: TRBV15
j_call: TRBJ2-5
cdr3_nt: TGTGCCACCAGCAGAGTCGTGGAGGGAGAGACCCAGTACTTC
cdr3_aa: CATSRVVEGETQYF

clone_size: .
d_call: .
v_call: TRBV27
j_call: TRBJ2-7
cdr3_nt: TGTGCCAGCAGTTTAAACAGGGTCAGCCCCTACGAGCAGTACTTC
cdr3_aa: CASSLNRVSPYEQYF

clone_size: .
d_call: .
v_call: TRBV9
j_call: TRBJ2-5
cdr3_nt: TGTGCCAGCAGCGTGCAGGGAGAGACCCAGTACTTC
cdr3_aa: CASSVQGETQYF

clone_size: .
d_call: .
v_call: TRBV7-9
j_call: TRBJ2-1
cdr3_nt: TGTGCCAGCAGCTTAGCGTTGGCAGCGGGCGATGAGCAGTTCTTC
cdr3_aa: CASSLALAAGDEQFF

clone_size: once
d_call: TRBD2
v_call: TRBV10-2
j_call: TRBJ2-7
cdr3_nt: TGCGCCAGCAGCTTACTAGCGGGAGGTAACGAGCAGTACTTC
cdr3_aa: CASSLLAGGNEQYF